This T cell receptor beta chain was profiled in a study of blood T cell repertoires in COVID-19. Methods used by the authors: It was from reference gene primer amplification that nucleated cell counts were estimated. This table comes from immunoSEQ multiplex PCR, and its TCRdb copy is limited to in-frame clones, with some not included. The V and J calls and clone size were taken over from that table, and D and trimming were inferred from the DNA. The sample records nearly 110,000 clones, roughly 83% being singletons. Sequencing used peripheral blood. This TCR was sampled from a human donor in a cohort sampled during active COVID-19.

The CDR3 coding sequence is TGTGCCAGCATATCTCAGGGAGCTCTAGCGGGAGGTAAAGTCTACGAGCAGTACTTC. Translated, it gives CASISQGALAGGKVYEQYF. The chain links TRBV2 to TRBJ2-7; 11 bases map to TRBD2. J was trimmed by 3 bases and V by 7 bases; bases with no gene match: 20. In germline, CDR1 is SNHLY, CDR2 FYNNEI. The CDR3 spans 19 residues. The full variable domain, completed using reference TRBV2 and TRBJ2-7, is EPEVTQTPSHQVTQMGQEVILRCVPISNHLYFYWYRQILGQKVEFLVSFYNNEISEKSEIFDDQFSVERPDGSNFTLKIRSTKLEDSAMYFCASISQGALAGGKVYEQYFGPGTRLTVT.